The sequence of this T cell receptor beta chain was determined in a study of cytomegalovirus exposure and HLA in healthy donors (dated by TCRdb to the late 2010s). About the investigation overall: An earlier analysis of some 600 of the donors reported around 280 Gb of sequence data and 95 million to 130 million unique TCR beta sequences obtained from some 200 million T cells. About 300 gigabases of sequencing data and approximately 84 million unique TCR sequences were included in an early release covering about 700 HLA-typed donors. Of the 350 to 400 genotyped donors, over 70% fell in the genetic ancestry cluster associated with self-reported Caucasian donors. The study was designed to test whether signatures of past pathogen exposure could be identified by cataloging public T cell receptors. The study used immunosequencing to profile the T cell repertoires of about 670 subjects and linked those repertoires to cytomegalovirus serostatus. In addition to the first cohort of 650 to 750 subjects, a separate validation cohort of 130 or so different subjects was used. To predict cytomegalovirus infection status, the study brought together high-throughput TCR immunosequencing, statistical association of individual TCRs with disease status, and machine learning. To study patterns of TCR occurrence, a later analysis re-analyzed previously published TCR beta repertoires from more than 550 donors and added high-resolution HLA genotyping. In the later analysis, no new phenotypic data were used to find candidate immune exposures; instead, reliance was placed on TCR beta sequences and their occurrence across donors. In an earlier analysis of a few hundred of the donors, high-throughput TCR beta sequencing was used to judge whether each TCR beta V gene segment behaved as functional or pseudogenic. Donor age, sex, ethnicity and CMV serostatus were compiled alongside the repertoire data. In a later genetic analysis, genome-wide SNP genotypes for about 65% of the roughly 670 donors were used, and that subset was treated as a discovery cohort. All discovery cohort repertoires had been generated using a single sequencing platform. HLA typing covered class I and class II loci at four-digit resolution. The number of typed donors differed by locus: about 620-640 for A, B, C, DRB1 and DQB1; 500 to 550 for DQA1; about 600 for DPA1; and about 450 for DPB1. Because of strong linkage in the cohort, five DR-DQ haplotypes were treated as single units for association and clustering. Among roughly 400 genotyped donors of the cohort, an average of roughly 230,000 unique TCR beta nucleotide sequences was sequenced per donor, of which roughly 17% were non-productive. What the research found in general, with its limitations: Roughly uniform sequencing depth across donors was assumed in presence/absence analyses, although this assumption may not hold. This cohort had only TCR beta chains sequenced, and the lack of alpha or paired-chain data limited which features could be detected. A further reported finding was that TCR beta sequences accurately predicted the HLA-A and HLA-B alleles for most subjects in the first cohort. Most TCR sequences were observed very rarely across donors, whereas some public TCRs were present in many individuals. Because counts were too low, roughly 16 rarely observed V segments, including chromosome 9 orphons, were excluded from the earlier analysis of some 590 of the donors. The only immune exposure information available for the cohort was CMV serostatus. A later analysis found that most CMV-associated TCR beta chains appeared HLA-restricted, with HLA associations seemingly driven largely by CMV exposure. In a later analysis, the rate of TCR association differed among HLA loci, with DRB1 alleles having the most associated TCRs and HLA-C alleles having the fewest. Compared with the approximately 710-donor mean, donors in an Asian-associated ancestry cluster had fewer N-insertions in productive TCRs, according to a later genetic analysis. Because some donors lacked HLA typing at each locus, the association tests relied only on the typed subset. At a false discovery rate of 0.05, a later analysis linked 15,000 to 20,000 TCR beta sequences to specific HLA alleles. A group of highly shared sequence variants was considered likely to be a technical artifact of the sequencing pipeline. The authors suggested that the approach could potentially be extended to other disease states and immunological phenotypes. When HLA alleles, especially DR and DQ, strongly co-occurred, attributing TCR associations to individual alleles was difficult. A total of 150 or so TCR beta chains were listed by the study as associated with cytomegalovirus. Linkage disequilibrium might explain the correlated functional status among segregating V segments, but an unknown experimental factor could not be excluded. In vitro tests confirmed that a few of the cytomegalovirus-associated TCR beta chains recognize cytomegalovirus antigens. The classifier was reported to diagnose cytomegalovirus status with high specificity and sensitivity in both the original and validation cohorts. In an earlier analysis of 450 to 750 of the donors, most TCR beta V segments appeared in productive rearrangements about 87% or about 30% of the time, broadly matching IMGT annotations. In a later analysis, several top co-occurrence clusters were reported to appear linked to parvovirus B19, influenza, CMV and Epstein-Barr virus. V-gene and J-gene trimming of TCR beta chains was associated with a missense DCLRE1C variant in a later genetic analysis, and the association was replicated in an independent cohort. In a later analysis, HLA-associated TCR beta chains showed more clonal expansion and lower generation probabilities than non-associated chains that were equally common.

To note about this clone: No antigen is known for it. Within one base of it there is no much larger clone, and no base qualities were kept.

Libraries were built with the immunoSEQ multiplex PCR assay. For the multiplex PCR, a mixture combining 60 forward primers for TCR Vbeta segments and 13 reverse primers for TCR Jbeta segments was used. A multiplex PCR assay on genomic DNA amplified the CDR3 region of rearranged TCR beta genes. Amplified TCR beta libraries were sequenced as 87-base-pair reads on the Illumina HiSeq System. For the original study's pipeline: A later analysis counted around 72 million unique TCR beta chains across the 550 to 750 repertoires, and some 11 million of these chains were shared by at least two donors. A nearest-neighbor algorithm error-corrected the raw reads and collapsed the reads into unique sequences, merging closely related sequences to remove PCR and sequencing errors. Alignment of CDR3 sequences to IMGT reference sequences was used to assign V, D and J gene segments. Each retained sequence needed at least a six-nucleotide match to both a V gene segment and a J gene segment. A rearrangement counted as productive if the CDR3 had no stop codons and remained in frame with V and J, and every other rearrangement counted as non-productive. CDR3 was defined according to IMGT convention as the region running from the second conserved V-encoded cysteine to the conserved J-encoded phenylalanine. The earlier analysis of about 530 of the donors excluded any sequence lacking an unambiguous match to a single V gene segment. An earlier analysis of some 610 of the donors called V segments functional above 56.7% productive rearrangements and segregating when the between-donor standard deviation exceeded 5%. A statistical classification framework was built for diagnosing cytomegalovirus status from the catalog of TCR beta chain sequences. A later analysis assigned V and J genes by comparing TCR nucleotide sequences with IMGT/GENE-DB human TR gene sequences. A later analysis assigned CDR3 sequences and most-parsimonious VDJ recombination scenarios with the TCRdist pipeline. In a later analysis, each TCR beta chain was defined by its CDR3 amino acid sequence together with its V-gene family, and reads lacking a unique V-gene family were excluded. A later analysis removed 592 highly shared, low-generation-probability nucleotide sequences to deal with suspected cross-contamination and a sequencing artifact. In a later analysis, a clonal expansion index was calculated for each public chain from normalized within-repertoire ranks of inferred template counts. In a later analysis, generation probabilities were computed with a VDJ recombination model fitted to out-of-frame rearrangements, and the resulting probabilities were checked against IGoR. In a later analysis, hypergeometric tests were used to score TCR-TCR, TCR-HLA and TCR-CMV co-occurrence, with a repertoire-size bias correction applied to TCR pairs. A later analysis estimated false discovery rates by permuting HLA or CMV assignments 20 times. In a later analysis, co-occurring TCRs were grouped using DBSCAN, with TCRdist sequence similarity added in when clustering inside HLA-allele-positive subsets. Co-occurrence clustering excluded repertoires with fewer than 30,000 or more than 120,000 public chains, plus five with anomalous nucleotide sharing. This immuneACCESS table, as held by TCRdb, lists in-frame sequences with V and J called but not all clones. Of the missing ones, under half trace to an unresolved V gene in checked studies; the others have no known cause. The V and J calls and clone size were taken over from that table, and D and trimming were inferred from the DNA. The sample data list 200,000 or so clones, and roughly 74% of these were observed just once. Of the sample, about 6% falls within the top ten clones.

The cohort comprised some 700 healthy bone marrow donors. At the time of sampling, all cohort members were nominally healthy, though unrecorded immune exposures were likely present. The donor was CMV seropositive and belonged to the group of 250 to 300 seropositive cohort members. A peripheral blood sample was collected from each donor, and TCR beta sequencing was performed on peripheral blood mononuclear cells. Genomic DNA extraction from the blood cell samples was performed with the Qiagen DNeasy Blood Extraction Kit. The receptor's source is a woman between 25 and 40 years old in good health and CMV-seropositive. Sample: PBMCs.

The CDR3 amino acid sequence is: CASSLRVAEAFF. The nucleotide sequence is given as TGTGCCAGCAGCTTAAGAGTCGCTGAAGCTTTCTTT. Here the chain combines TRBV13 and TRBJ1-1, with an unclear D gene assignment. The germline V gene (reference sequence) sets CDR1 to PRHDT and CDR2 to FYEKMQ. V gives up 2 bases and J gives up 6 bases, and the segment between their germline ends measures 7 bases. Taken from cysteine to phenylalanine, the CDR3 has 12 residues. The DNA shown is the 36-base CDR3, in frame from base 1.